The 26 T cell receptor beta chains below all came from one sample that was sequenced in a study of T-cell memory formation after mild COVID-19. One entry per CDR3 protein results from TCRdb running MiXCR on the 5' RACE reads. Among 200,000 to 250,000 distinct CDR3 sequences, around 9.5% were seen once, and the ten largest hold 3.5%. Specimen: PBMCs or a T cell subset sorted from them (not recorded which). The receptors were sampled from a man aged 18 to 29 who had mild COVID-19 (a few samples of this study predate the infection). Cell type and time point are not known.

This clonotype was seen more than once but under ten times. The DNA for the CDR3 is TGTGCCAGCATTAGGTCGGGACGGAGCTACGAGCAGTACTTC. This codes for CASIRSGRSYEQYF. The chain couples TRBV6-1 to TRBJ2-7; tentatively, D is TRBD1 or TRBD2 (5 bases each). The germline V and J ends were trimmed by 7 bases and 3 bases, with 16 bases remaining between them. Germline V lookup: CDR1 MNHNS, CDR2 SASEGT. The CDR3 extends over 14 amino acids.

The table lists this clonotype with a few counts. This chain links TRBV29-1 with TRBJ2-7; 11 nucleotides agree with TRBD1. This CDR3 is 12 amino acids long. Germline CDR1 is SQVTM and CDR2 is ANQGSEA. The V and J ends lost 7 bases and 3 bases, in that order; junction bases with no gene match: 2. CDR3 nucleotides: TGCAGCGCCGGGACAGGGGGCTACGAGCAGTACTTC. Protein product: CSAGTGGYEQYF.

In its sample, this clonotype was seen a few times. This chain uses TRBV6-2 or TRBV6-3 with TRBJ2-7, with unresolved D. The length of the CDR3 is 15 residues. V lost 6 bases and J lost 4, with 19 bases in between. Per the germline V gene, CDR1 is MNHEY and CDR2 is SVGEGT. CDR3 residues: CASSTRSRSLYEQYF. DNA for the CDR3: TGTGCCAGCAGCACCCGATCTAGAAGCCTTTACGAGCAGTACTTC.

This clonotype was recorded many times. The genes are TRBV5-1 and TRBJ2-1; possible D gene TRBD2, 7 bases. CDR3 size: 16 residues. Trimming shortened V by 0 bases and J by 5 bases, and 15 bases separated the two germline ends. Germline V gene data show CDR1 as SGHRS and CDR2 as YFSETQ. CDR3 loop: CASSLASGGPHNEQFF. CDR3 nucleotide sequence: TGCGCCAGCAGCTTGGCATCGGGGGGCCCCCACAATGAGCAGTTCTTC.

The CDR3 spells CASSKEQGEEGYEQYV. DNA for the CDR3: TGTGCCAGCAGCAAGGAACAGGGGGAAGAGGGCTACGAGCAGTACGTC. V gene TRBV5-8 combines with J gene TRBJ2-7; 8 bases fit TRBD1. With 4 bases clipped from V and 3 bases from J, the junction kept 12 bases outside the gene matches. This CDR3 has 16 residues. Germline values: CDR1 SGHTS, CDR2 YDEGEE.

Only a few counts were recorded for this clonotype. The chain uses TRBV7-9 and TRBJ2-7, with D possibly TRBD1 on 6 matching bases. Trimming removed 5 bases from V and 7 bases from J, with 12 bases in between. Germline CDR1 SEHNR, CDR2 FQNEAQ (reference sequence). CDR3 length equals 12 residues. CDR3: CASSRWQGEQYF. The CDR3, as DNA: TGTGCCAGCAGCCGGTGGCAGGGGGAGCAGTACTTC.

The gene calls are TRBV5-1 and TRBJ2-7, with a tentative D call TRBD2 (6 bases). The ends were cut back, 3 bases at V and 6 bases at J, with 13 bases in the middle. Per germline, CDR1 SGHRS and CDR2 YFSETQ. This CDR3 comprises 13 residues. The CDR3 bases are TGCGCCAGCAGCTCGAACCTGGGAGGCGAGCAGTACGTC. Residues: CASSSNLGGEQYV.

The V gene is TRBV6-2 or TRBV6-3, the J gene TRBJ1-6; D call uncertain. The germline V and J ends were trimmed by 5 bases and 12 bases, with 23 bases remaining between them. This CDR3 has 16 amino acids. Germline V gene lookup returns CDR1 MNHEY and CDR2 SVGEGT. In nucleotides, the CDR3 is TGTGCCAGCAGTCCTCCCGCCTCGACAAACGGTGGACCCCTCCACTTT. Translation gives CASSPPASTNGGPLHF.

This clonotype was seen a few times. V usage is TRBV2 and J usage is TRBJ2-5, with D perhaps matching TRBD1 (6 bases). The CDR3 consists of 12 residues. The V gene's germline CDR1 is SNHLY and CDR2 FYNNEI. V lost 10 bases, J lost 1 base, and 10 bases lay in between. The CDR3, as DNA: TGTGCCAAACAGGGCGCCCAAGAGACCCAGTACTTC. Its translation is CAKQGAQETQYF.

DNA of the CDR3: TGCAGACAGGGTGCAGGAAACACCATATATTTT. It codes for CRQGAGNTIYF. The chain links TRBV29-1 to TRBJ1-3; tentatively, D is TRBD1 (6 bases). The germline gives CDR1 SQVTM, CDR2 ANQGSEA. The CDR3 totals 11 residues.

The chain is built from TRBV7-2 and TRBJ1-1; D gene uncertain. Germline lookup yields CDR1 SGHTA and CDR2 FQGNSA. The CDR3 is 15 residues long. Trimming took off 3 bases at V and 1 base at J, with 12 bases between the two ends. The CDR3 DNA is TGTGCCAGCAGCTTGGGTCATTGGGGGAACACTGAAGCTTTCTTT. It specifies CASSLGHWGNTEAFF.

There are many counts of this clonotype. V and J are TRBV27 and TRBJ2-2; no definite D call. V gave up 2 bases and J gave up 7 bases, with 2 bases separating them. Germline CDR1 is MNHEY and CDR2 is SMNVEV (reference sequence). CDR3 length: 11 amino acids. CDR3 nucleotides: TGTGCCAGCAGTTTACGCGGGGAGCTGTTTTTT. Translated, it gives CASSLRGELFF.

In nucleotides, the CDR3 is TGTGCCAGCAGGGACAGGGTTTCTGACTATGGCTACACCTTC. It is translated as CASRDRVSDYGYTF. The genes are TRBV2 and TRBJ1-2; 8 nucleotides match TRBD1. The CDR3 has 14 amino acids. Trimming at V came to 6 bases and at J to 3 bases, leaving 6 bases not matched to a gene. CDR1 is SNHLY, CDR2 FYNNEI, per germline.

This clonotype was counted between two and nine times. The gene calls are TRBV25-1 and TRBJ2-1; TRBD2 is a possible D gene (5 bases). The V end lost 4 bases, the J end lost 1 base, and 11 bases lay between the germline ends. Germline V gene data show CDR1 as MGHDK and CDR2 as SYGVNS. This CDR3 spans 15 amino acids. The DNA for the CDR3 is TGTGCCAGCAGTGTATCCTCGGGATCCTACAATGAGCAGTTCTTC. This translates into CASSVSSGSYNEQFF.

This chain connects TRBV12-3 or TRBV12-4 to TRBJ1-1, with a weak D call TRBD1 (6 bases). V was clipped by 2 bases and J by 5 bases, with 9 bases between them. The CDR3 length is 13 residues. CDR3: CASSLTGITEAFF. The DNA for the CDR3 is TGTGCCAGCAGTTTAACAGGGATTACTGAAGCTTTCTTT.

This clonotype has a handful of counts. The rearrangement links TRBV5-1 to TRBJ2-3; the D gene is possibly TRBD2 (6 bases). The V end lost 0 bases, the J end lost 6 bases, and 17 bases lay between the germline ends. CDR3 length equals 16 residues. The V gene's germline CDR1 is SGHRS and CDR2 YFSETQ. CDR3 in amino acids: CASSLAGDTRGDTQYF. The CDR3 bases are TGCGCCAGCAGCTTGGCCGGCGACACCCGGGGGGATACGCAGTATTTT.

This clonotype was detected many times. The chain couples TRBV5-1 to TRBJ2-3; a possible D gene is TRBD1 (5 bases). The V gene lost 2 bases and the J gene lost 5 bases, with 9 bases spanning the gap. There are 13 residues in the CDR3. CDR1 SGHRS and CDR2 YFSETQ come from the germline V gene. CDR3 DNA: TGCGCCAGCAGCTTCGACCAGGGAGATACGCAGTATTTT. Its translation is CASSFDQGDTQYF.

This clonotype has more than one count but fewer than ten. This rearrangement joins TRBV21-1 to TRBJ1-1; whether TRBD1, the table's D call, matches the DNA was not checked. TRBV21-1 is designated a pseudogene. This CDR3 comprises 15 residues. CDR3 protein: CASSTPDRENTEAFF. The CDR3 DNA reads TGTGCCAGCAGCACCCCGGACAGGGAAAACACTGAAGCTTTCTTT.

CDR3 in amino acids: CSARSGQGPTEAFF. CDR3 coding DNA: TGCAGTGCTAGATCGGGACAGGGGCCCACTGAAGCTTTCTTT. This chain joins TRBV20-1 and TRBJ1-1, with 10 bases fitting TRBD1. The CDR3 is 14 residues long. Germline CDR1 reads DFQATT; CDR2 reads SNEGSKA (reference sequence). V lost 2 bases, J lost 4 bases, and 4 bases stayed unmatched.

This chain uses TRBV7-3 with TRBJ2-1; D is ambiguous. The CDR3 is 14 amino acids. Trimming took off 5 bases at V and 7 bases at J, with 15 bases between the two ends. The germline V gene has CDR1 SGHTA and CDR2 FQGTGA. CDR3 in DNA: TGTGCCAGCAGCCTTTCTTCCAATTCGAATGAGCAGTTCTTC. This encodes CASSLSSNSNEQFF.

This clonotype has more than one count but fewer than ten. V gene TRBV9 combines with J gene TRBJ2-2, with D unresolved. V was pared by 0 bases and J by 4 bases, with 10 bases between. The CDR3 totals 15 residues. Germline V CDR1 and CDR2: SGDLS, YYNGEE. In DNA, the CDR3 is TGTGCCAGCAGCGTAGGCGTCTTTTCCACCGGGGAGCTGTTTTTT. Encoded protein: CASSVGVFSTGELFF.

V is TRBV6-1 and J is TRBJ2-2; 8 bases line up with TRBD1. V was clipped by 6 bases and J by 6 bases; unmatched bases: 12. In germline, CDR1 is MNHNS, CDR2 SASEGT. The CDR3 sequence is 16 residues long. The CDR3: CASRRRPGQDSGELFF. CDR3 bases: TGTGCCAGCAGACGAAGACCGGGACAGGATTCCGGGGAGCTGTTTTTT.

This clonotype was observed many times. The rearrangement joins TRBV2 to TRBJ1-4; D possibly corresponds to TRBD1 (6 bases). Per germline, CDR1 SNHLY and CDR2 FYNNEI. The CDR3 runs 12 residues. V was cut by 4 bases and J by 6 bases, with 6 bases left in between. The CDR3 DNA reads TGTGCCAGCAGTGGGACAGATGAAAAACTGTTTTTT. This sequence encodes CASSGTDEKLFF.

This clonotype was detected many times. Written as DNA, the CDR3 is TGTGCCAGCACCAACCGACAGGGGACAGATACGCAGTATTTT. As protein: CASTNRQGTDTQYF. The chain couples TRBV7-2 to TRBJ2-3; TRBD1 matches 8 bases. The V gene end was trimmed by 7 bases and the J gene end by 3 bases; junction bases not matched to a gene: 6. This CDR3 contains 14 residues. CDR1 and CDR2 (germline): SGHTA, FQGNSA.

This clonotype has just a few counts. CDR3 sequence: CSAISGQAKGPQHF. The CDR3 DNA reads as TGCAGTGCCATTTCCGGACAGGCCAAAGGGCCCCAGCATTTT. The chain joins TRBV20-1 to TRBJ1-5; TRBD1 aligns across 7 bases. CDR3 size: 14 residues. Germline V gives CDR1 DFQATT, CDR2 SNEGSKA (reference sequence). Trimming removed 6 bases from V and 9 bases from J; junction bases left unmatched: 14.

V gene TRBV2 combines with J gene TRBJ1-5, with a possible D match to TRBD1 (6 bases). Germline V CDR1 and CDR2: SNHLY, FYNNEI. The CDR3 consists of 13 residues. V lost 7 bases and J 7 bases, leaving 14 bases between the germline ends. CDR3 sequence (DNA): TGTGCCAGCACTGTTCGGGGGCTCCAGCCCCAGCATTTT. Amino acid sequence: CASTVRGLQPQHF.